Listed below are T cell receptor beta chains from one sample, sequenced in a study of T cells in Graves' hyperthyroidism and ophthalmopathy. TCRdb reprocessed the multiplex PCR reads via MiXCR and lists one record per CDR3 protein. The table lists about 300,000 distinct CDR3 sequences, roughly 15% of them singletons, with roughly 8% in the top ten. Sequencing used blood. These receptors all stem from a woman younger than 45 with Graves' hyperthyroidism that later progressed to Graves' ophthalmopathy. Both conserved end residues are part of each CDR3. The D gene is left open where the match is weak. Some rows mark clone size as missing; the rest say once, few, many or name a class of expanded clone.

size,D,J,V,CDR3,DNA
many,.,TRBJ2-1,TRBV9,CASSVEGTVVDEQFF,TGTGCCAGCAGCGTCGAAGGAACGGTGGTCGATGAGCAGTTCTTC
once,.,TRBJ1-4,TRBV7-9,CASSETEATNEKLFF,TGTGCCAGCAGCGAGACAGAGGCAACTAATGAAAAACTGTTTTTT
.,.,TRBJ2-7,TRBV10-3,CAISAIEVGVSEQYF,TGTGCCATCAGTGCGATCGAAGTCGGAGTCAGTGAGCAGTACTTC
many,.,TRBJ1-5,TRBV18,CASSPREGGEPQHF,TGTGCCAGCTCACCACGGGAGGGTGGCGAGCCCCAGCATTTT
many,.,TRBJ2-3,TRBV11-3,CASSFFRFRVGVRGTQYF,TGTGCCAGCAGCTTTTTTCGATTCCGGGTGGGGGTAAGGGGGACGCAGTATTTT
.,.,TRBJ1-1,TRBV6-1,CASSEIDWNTEAFF,TGTGCCAGCAGTGAAATCGATTGGAACACTGAAGCTTTCTTT
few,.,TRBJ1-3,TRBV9,CASSAAGSSGNTIYF,TGTGCCAGCAGTGCCGCAGGCAGCTCTGGAAACACCATATATTTT
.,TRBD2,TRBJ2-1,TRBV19,CASRTSGLYNEQFF,TGTGCCAGTCGGACTAGCGGGCTCTACAATGAGCAGTTCTTC
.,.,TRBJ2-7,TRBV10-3,CAISETSSEQYF,TGTGCCATCAGTGAGACTAGCTCCGAGCAGTACTTC
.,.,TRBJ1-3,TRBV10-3,CAISEGRDGTGNTIYF,TGTGCCATCAGTGAGGGGCGGGACGGTACGGGAAACACCATATATTTT
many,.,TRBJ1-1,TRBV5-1,CASSLMQREKNTEAFF,TGCGCCAGCAGCTTGATGCAGAGGGAAAAGAACACTGAAGCTTTCTTT
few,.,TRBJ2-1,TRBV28,CASSPWTVFNEQFF,TGTGCCAGTTCTCCCTGGACAGTTTTCAATGAGCAGTTCTTC
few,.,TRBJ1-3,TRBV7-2,CASSRGGYGNTIYF,TGTGCCAGCAGCCGAGGGGGGTATGGAAACACCATATATTTT
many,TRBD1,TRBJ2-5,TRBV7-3,CASSSTGGFAETQYF,TGTGCCAGCAGCTCCACAGGGGGCTTCGCAGAGACCCAGTACTTC
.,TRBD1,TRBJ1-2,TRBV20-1,CSAIEQGIYGYTF,TGCAGTGCTATCGAACAGGGGATCTATGGCTACACCTTC
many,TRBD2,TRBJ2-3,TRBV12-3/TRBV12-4,CASSIRLAPDTQYF,TGTGCCAGCAGTATCCGACTAGCGCCAGATACGCAGTATTTT
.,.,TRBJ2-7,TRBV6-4,CASRNRDSSHEQYF,TGTGCCAGCAGGAACCGGGACTCGTCCCACGAGCAGTACTTC
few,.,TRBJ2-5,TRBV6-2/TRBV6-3,CAGSYVRAPMKETQYF,TGTGCCGGCAGTTATGTGAGGGCACCCATGAAAGAGACCCAGTACTTC
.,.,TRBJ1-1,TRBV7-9,CASSPYRENSEAFF,TGTGCCAGCAGCCCCTACCGGGAAAACAGTGAAGCTTTCTTT
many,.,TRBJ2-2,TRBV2,CASTTRPETGELFF,TGTGCCAGCACCACTCGCCCGGAAACCGGGGAGCTGTTTTTT
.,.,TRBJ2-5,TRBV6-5,CASSYVEAQETQYF,TGTGCCAGCAGTTACGTCGAGGCCCAAGAGACCCAGTACTTC
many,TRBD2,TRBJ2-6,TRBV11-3,CASSYPTGTSGTGANVLTF,TGTGCCAGCAGCTACCCTACCGGGACTAGCGGGACCGGGGCCAACGTCCTGACTTTC
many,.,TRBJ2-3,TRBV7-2,CASRSTGGTDTQYF,TGTGCCAGCAGGTCCACTGGGGGCACAGATACGCAGTATTTT
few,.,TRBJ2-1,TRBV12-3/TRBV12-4,CASSPRAGSSYNEQFF,TGTGCCAGCAGTCCTAGGGCGGGAAGCTCCTACAATGAGCAGTTCTTC
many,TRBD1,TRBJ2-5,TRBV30,CAWRGQGGQTQYF,TGTGCCTGGAGGGGACAGGGGGGACAGACCCAGTACTTC
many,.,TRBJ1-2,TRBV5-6,CASSFATYGYTF,TGTGCCAGCAGCTTCGCCACTTATGGCTACACCTTC
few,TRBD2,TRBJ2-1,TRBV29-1,CSSPEAGGQFF,TGCAGCTCCCCGGAGGCGGGAGGGCAGTTCTTC
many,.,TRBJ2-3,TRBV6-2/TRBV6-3,CASSLSVGKDTQYF,TGTGCCAGCAGCCTCTCCGTCGGGAAAGATACGCAGTATTTT
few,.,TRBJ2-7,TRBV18,CASSPVSGSSRGDEQYF,TGTGCCAGCTCACCCGTTAGCGGCTCCTCCCGGGGCGACGAGCAGTACTTC
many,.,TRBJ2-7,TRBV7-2,CASSLMGPASDFSYEQYF,TGTGCCAGCAGCTTAATGGGTCCCGCTAGCGACTTCTCCTACGAGCAGTACTTC
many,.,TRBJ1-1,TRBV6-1,CASSRARGTEAFF,TGTGCCAGCAGCCGCGCGCGTGGTACTGAAGCTTTCTTT
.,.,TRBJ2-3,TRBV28,CASSPTRQSGTDTQYF,TGTGCCAGCAGTCCAACCCGACAGAGTGGGACAGATACGCAGTATTTT
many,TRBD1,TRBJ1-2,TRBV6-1,CASSATAGTGDYGYTF,TGTGCCAGCAGTGCGACCGCCGGGACAGGGGACTATGGCTACACCTTC
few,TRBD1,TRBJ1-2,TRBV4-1,CASSQGRKGQDHNYGYTF,TGCGCCAGCAGCCAAGGTCGTAAGGGACAGGACCATAACTATGGCTACACCTTC
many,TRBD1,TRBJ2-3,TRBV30,CAWRLGQGASTDTQYF,TGTGCCTGGAGGTTGGGACAGGGGGCTAGCACAGATACGCAGTATTTT
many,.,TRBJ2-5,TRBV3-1,CASSTPGTQYF,TGTGCCAGCAGCACTCCCGGGACCCAGTACTTC
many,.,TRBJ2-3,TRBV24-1,CATQGPTTDTQYF,TGTGCCACCCAAGGGCCCACCACAGATACGCAATATTTT
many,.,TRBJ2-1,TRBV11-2,CASSLESRRYNEQFF,TGTGCCAGCAGCTTAGAGAGTAGAAGGTACAATGAGCAGTTCTTC
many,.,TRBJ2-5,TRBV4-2,CASSQAGGSAEETQYF,TGTGCCAGCAGCCAAGCTGGGGGGAGTGCCGAGGAGACCCAGTACTTC
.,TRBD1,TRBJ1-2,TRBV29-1,CSVDGQGQGSVEGYTF,TGCAGCGTTGATGGGCAGGGACAGGGATCAGTAGAAGGCTACACCTTC
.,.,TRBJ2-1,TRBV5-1,CASSLAPLDEQFF,TGCGCCAGCAGCTTGGCCCCGCTGGATGAGCAGTTCTTC
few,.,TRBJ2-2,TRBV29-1,CSVEGVGTGELFF,TGCAGCGTTGAAGGGGTCGGAACCGGGGAGCTGTTTTTT
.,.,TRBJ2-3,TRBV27,CASSSGSFLGLGTDTQYF,TGTGCCAGCAGTTCGGGGTCCTTTCTGGGTCTAGGCACAGATACGCAGTATTTT
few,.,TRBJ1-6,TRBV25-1,CASSEARAMSTPLHF,TGTGCCAGCAGTGAAGCCAGGGCGATGAGTACACCCCTCCACTTT
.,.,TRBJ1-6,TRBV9,CASSAPGNSPLHF,TGTGCCAGCAGCGCCCCGGGAAATTCACCCCTCCACTTT